This T cell receptor beta chain was identified during a study of T cell changes during pregnancy in multiple sclerosis. The data were produced by immunoSEQ multiplex PCR, yet TCRdb's version contains in-frame clones alone and is incomplete. The table lists some 100,000 clones, about 94% of them singletons. The germline V and J ends were trimmed by 5 bases and 3 bases, with 16 bases remaining between them. Germline lookup yields CDR1 LNHDA and CDR2 SQIVND (reference sequence). The CDR3 length is 15 residues. The sequences come from peripheral blood, collected before pregnancy. This chain connects TRBV19 to TRBJ1-1, with TRBD1 as a possible D gene (5 bases). The TCR originated in a female donor with multiple sclerosis, enrolled in a pregnancy study. In nucleotides, the CDR3 is TGTGCCAGTAGTCTCTGGCCCGGGGGGGACACTGAAGCTTTCTTT. It translates to CASSLWPGGDTEAFF.